This T cell receptor beta chain appears in the sequencing data of a study of control samples from healthy donors and cancer patients. The CDR3 sequence is 14 residues long. CDR1 and CDR2 (germline): LGHDT, YNNKEL (reference sequence). V was trimmed by 1 base and J by 6 bases, leaving 9 bases between them. TCRdb's copy holds only in-frame clones and misses some; the assay was immunoSEQ multiplex PCR. The sample records some 150,000 clones, approximately 94% being singletons. The chain carries TRBV3-1 (or the pseudogene TRBV3-2) and TRBJ1-4; no reliable D call. The source of this sequence is a man between 60 and 70 years old with colorectal cancer. The sample comprised PBMCs. CDR3 protein: CASSQGPAYEKLFF. CDR3 nucleotides: TGTGCCAGCAGCCAAGGACCAGCCTATGAAAAACTGTTTTTT.